This T cell receptor beta chain comes out of a study of T cells in Graves' hyperthyroidism and ophthalmopathy. There are a few counts of this clonotype. V was trimmed by 3 bases and J by 6 bases, leaving 10 bases between them. From germline, CDR1 is SGHRS and CDR2 YFSETQ. This CDR3 is 14 amino acids long. TCR beta CDR3 regions were amplified from RNA transcripts. A first-round RT-PCR of the TCR CDR3 used the HTBI primer set. TCRdb used MiXCR to reprocess the multiplex PCR reads, holding one entry per CDR3 protein. Altogether approximately 590,000 distinct CDR3 sequences are present, just over 45% being singletons, with the ten largest covering roughly 8.2%. Stable Graves' hyperthyroidism denoted no ophthalmopathy progression over 18 months. With a duration under 2 months, the hyperthyroidism was newly diagnosed in patients aged 18 to 65. Uncontrolled infection, other autoimmune disease, pregnancy or lactation disqualified patients from enrolment.

This chain connects TRBV5-1 to TRBJ1-6, with D possibly being TRBD1 (6 bases). Sequencing used peripheral blood or thyroid tissue (not recorded which). This clonotype was sampled from a woman aged 18-29 years with Graves' hyperthyroidism. The CDR3: CASSSGTLNSPLHF. The CDR3 DNA sequence: TGCGCCAGCAGCTCCGGGACACTTAATTCACCCCTCCACTTT.